This T cell receptor beta chain was recovered during a study of cytomegalovirus exposure and HLA in healthy donors. Study results and limitations: Listed as cytomegalovirus-associated were 150 or so TCR beta chains.

The assay was immunoSEQ multiplex PCR, and TCRdb's table has in-frame clones only and misses some. Of fewer than 150,000 clones listed, 70% to 85% were seen once; the top ten hold 25% to 30%. Germline CDR1 reads SGHTA; CDR2 reads FQGNSA. The CDR3 consists of 15 residues. J gave up 0 bases and V 6 bases, and 7 bases lay outside the gene matches. With regard to this clone: Antigen unknown.

Sequenced input: PBMCs. This chain joins TRBV7-2 and TRBJ2-5; 7 bases map to TRBD1. The sequence derives from a man younger than 40 in good health and CMV-seropositive. CDR3 sequence: CASRTGTVYQETQYF. CDR3 nucleotide sequence: TGTGCCAGCAGAACCGGGACAGTCTACCAAGAGACCCAGTACTTC.